The 31 T cell receptor beta chains given below trace back to one sample, sequenced in a study of cytomegalovirus exposure and HLA in healthy donors. Primers included in the PCR were 60 Vbeta and 13 Jbeta primers. Sequencing was performed with immunoSEQ multiplex PCR; in TCRdb, only in-frame clones are kept and a portion is missing. The data show roughly 150,000 clones, roughly 80% seen once. Sequencing was performed on PBMCs. These receptors all come from a male donor in good health and CMV-seronegative.

The chain has TRBV11-2 and TRBJ1-2, with D hard to call. The V end was cut by 0 bases, the J end by 8 bases, with 13 bases between. The CDR3 has 14 amino acids. Germline V lookup: CDR1 SGHAT, CDR2 FQNNGV. The CDR3 DNA reads as TGTGCCAGCAGCTTAGATTTCTATGCGGGCGGCTACACCTTC. This translates into CASSLDFYAGGYTF.

This sequence joins TRBV6-6 and TRBJ2-7; TRBD2 might be the D (5 bases). Germline V gene sequence: CDR1 MNHNY, CDR2 SVGAGI (reference sequence). The CDR3 sequence is 16 residues long. Trimming cost V 2 bases and J 0 bases, with 14 bases left between them. CDR3 bases: TGTGCCAGCAGTTACGTCATAATAGGGAGCTCCTACGAGCAGTACTTC. Its translation: CASSYVIIGSSYEQYF.

V and J are TRBV7-2 and TRBJ2-5; 8 nucleotides match TRBD2. Germline-derived CDR1 and CDR2 are SGHTA and FQGNSA. This CDR3 is built from 15 residues. V was clipped by 6 bases and J by 5 bases; unmatched bases: 11. CDR3 sequence reads: CASSPFFGGGETQYF. DNA of the CDR3: TGTGCCAGCAGTCCATTTTTCGGGGGGGGCGAGACCCAGTACTTC. The full variable domain, with the rest looked up from reference TRBV7-2 and TRBJ2-5, is GAGVSQSPSNKVTEKGKDVELRCDPISGHTALYWYRQSLGQGLEFLIYFQGNSAPDKSGLPSDRFSAERTGGSVSTLTIQRTQQEDSAVYLCASSPFFGGGETQYFGPGTRLLVL.

This chain joins TRBV10-3 and TRBJ1-2, with D hard to call. CDR1 is ENHRY and CDR2 is SYGVKD in the germline V gene. V lost 0 bases and J 4 bases, leaving 6 bases between the germline ends. CDR3 length: 13 residues. CDR3 protein: CAISESPGYGYTF. The DNA of the CDR3 is TGTGCCATCAGTGAGTCCCCAGGCTATGGCTACACCTTC.

The rearrangement joins TRBV5-1 to TRBJ1-5, with D perhaps TRBD1 (6 bases). The CDR3 consists of 12 residues. Trimming took off 7 bases at V and 7 bases at J, with 12 bases between the two ends. Germline lookup yields CDR1 SGHRS and CDR2 YFSETQ. CDR3: CASLQGSQPQHF. The DNA of the CDR3 is TGCGCCAGCCTACAGGGTTCCCAGCCCCAGCATTTT.

V gene TRBV6-1 combines with J gene TRBJ2-7; 12 positions agree with TRBD1. The germline V gene encodes CDR1 MNHNS and CDR2 SASEGT. V lost 8 bases and J lost 1; bases outside the gene matches: 6. The CDR3 loop spans 15 amino acids. CDR3 loop: CASGDRGLISYEQYF. CDR3 nucleotides: TGTGCCAGCGGGGACAGGGGGCTAATTTCCTACGAGCAGTACTTC.

The V call is TRBV5-1, the J call TRBJ2-1; 8 nucleotides line up with TRBD2. J lost 0 bases, V lost 4 bases, and 9 bases had no gene match. The CDR3 totals 17 residues. CDR1 SGHRS and CDR2 YFSETQ come from the germline V gene. This chain's CDR3 is CASSRDGGAVSYNEQFF. In DNA, the CDR3 is TGCGCCAGCAGCCGGGACGGGGGGGCTGTCTCCTACAATGAGCAGTTCTTC.

The chain uses TRBV2 and TRBJ1-1, with 7 bases aligning to TRBD1. The V gene's germline CDR1 is SNHLY and CDR2 FYNNEI. This CDR3 is 11 amino acids long. Unmatched junction bases numbered 1, after V lost 8 bases and J lost 4 bases. The CDR3 reads CASPGGTEAFF. CDR3 DNA sequence: TGTGCCAGCCCAGGGGGCACTGAAGCTTTCTTT.

This chain links TRBV30 with TRBJ1-3; no clear D. V was shortened by 3 bases and J by 4 bases, with 7 bases between the two germline ends. Germline V lookup: CDR1 GTSNPN, CDR2 SVGIG (reference sequence). The CDR3 extends over 12 amino acids. CDR3 sequence reads: CAWRNIGNTIYF. The CDR3 coding sequence is TGTGCCTGGAGAAATATAGGAAACACCATATATTTT.

V gene TRBV14 combines with J gene TRBJ2-3, with D possibly being TRBD1 (5 bases). Germline V gene lookup returns CDR1 SGHDN and CDR2 FVKESK. The CDR3 has 16 amino acids. V dropped 0 bases and J dropped 3 bases, with 13 bases sitting between them. CDR3 region: CASSQDWSRATDTQYF. CDR3 coding DNA: TGTGCCAGCAGCCAAGATTGGAGCAGGGCGACAGATACGCAGTATTTT.

This chain uses TRBV9 with TRBJ2-1; D is possibly TRBD1 (5 bases). This CDR3 is 13 amino acids long. Germline CDR1 is SGDLS and CDR2 is YYNGEE. V lost 0 bases to trimming and J lost 4 bases, with 5 bases between them. The CDR3 protein is CASSVGQYNEQFF. CDR3 in DNA: TGTGCCAGCAGCGTAGGACAGTACAATGAGCAGTTCTTC.

V and J are TRBV30 and TRBJ2-3; 14 positions match TRBD2. Germline lookup yields CDR1 GTSNPN and CDR2 SVGIG (reference sequence). Germline trimming cut 8 bases from V and 2 bases from J; bases unmatched to any gene: 3. This CDR3 region has 14 residues. DNA of the CDR3: TGTGCCAGGACTAGCGGGGGGTTCACAGATACGCAGTATTTT. This translates into CARTSGGFTDTQYF.

The CDR3 loop reads CASSIRGSGRQPQHF. As DNA, the CDR3 is TGTGCCAGCAGCATCAGGGGTTCGGGACGTCAGCCCCAGCATTTT. The rearrangement joins TRBV5-6 to TRBJ1-5, with D tentatively TRBD1 (6 bases). The CDR3 has 15 amino acids. V was pared by 4 bases and J by 6 bases, with 17 bases between. Germline CDR1 SGHDT, CDR2 YYEEEE.

The V call is TRBV7-6, the J call TRBJ2-1; a weak D match, TRBD2 (6 bases). Germline assignment: CDR1 SGHVS and CDR2 FNYEAQ. The germline V and J ends were trimmed by 5 bases and 4 bases, with 15 bases remaining between them. This CDR3 region has 15 residues. CDR3 sequence reads: CASSRLAGIYNEQFF. The CDR3 nucleotides read TGTGCCAGCAGCCGCCTCGCGGGGATATACAATGAGCAGTTCTTC.

This clone was picked up one time. This sequence joins TRBV5-1 and TRBJ1-1; 8 bases line up with TRBD1. The J segment lost 1 base and the V segment lost 7 bases, leaving 9 bases of the junction unmatched. Germline V lookup: CDR1 SGHRS, CDR2 YFSETQ. CDR3 length: 15 residues. CDR3 amino acids: CASGSGGRGNTEAFF. CDR3 sequence (DNA): TGCGCCAGCGGGTCAGGGGGCCGGGGGAACACTGAAGCTTTCTTT.

The rearrangement links TRBV18 to TRBJ2-7, with TRBD1 identical over 12 bases. CDR1 is KGHSH and CDR2 is LQKENI in the germline V gene. This CDR3 is 15 amino acids long. Unmatched junction bases numbered 7, after V lost 3 bases and J lost 7 bases. The chain's CDR3 is CASSPIRDRGREQYF. DNA of the CDR3: TGTGCCAGCTCACCGATCCGGGACAGGGGGCGAGAGCAGTACTTC.

V usage is TRBV6-5 and J usage is TRBJ2-5; the match to TRBD2 covers 8 bases. With the DNA end fitting TRBJ2-7 better, the J assignment may be wrong. Per germline, CDR1 MNHEY and CDR2 SVGAGI. This CDR3 region has 15 residues. DNA of the CDR3: TGTGCCAGCAGCCCTCGGGGGGGGAGACCCTACGAGCAGTACTTC. Protein product: CASSPRGGRPYEQYF.

Worth noting for this clone: No conserved phenylalanine or tryptophan is present at the end of the CDR3, so a read error is the likely explanation. This sequence joins TRBV4-3 and TRBJ1-2, with a possible D match to TRBD1 (5 bases). The length of the CDR3 is 14 residues. V gave up 5 bases and J gave up 3 bases, with 13 bases separating them. Germline V gene sequence: CDR1 LGHNA, CDR2 YSLEER. The CDR3 loop is CASSKDGTDYGYTL. CDR3 nucleotides: TGCGCCAGCAGCAAGGATGGGACGGACTATGGCTACACCCTC.

The chain has TRBV29-1 and TRBJ2-1, with TRBD1 matching 9 bases. Germline CDR1 reads SQVTM; CDR2 reads ANQGSEA. This CDR3 region has 12 residues. With V trimmed by 7 bases and J by 13 bases, 11 bases remained unmatched. The CDR3 loop reads CSASRTGAPQFF. CDR3 DNA: TGCAGCGCTTCTCGGACAGGGGCCCCTCAGTTCTTC.

The genes are TRBV6-5 and TRBJ1-2; D is uncertain. Between the trimmed V and J ends, which lost 2 bases and 5 bases, there was a span of 9 bases. The CDR3 runs to 13 residues. Germline V gene lookup returns CDR1 MNHEY and CDR2 SVGAGI. The CDR3 nucleotides are TGTGCCAGCAGTTACCACAGAGAGTATGGCTACACCTTC. Residues: CASSYHREYGYTF.

Concerning this clone itself: One end of the junction fails to match germline, which may point to a read error. The V gene is TRBV6-5, the J gene TRBJ1-3, with TRBD1 matching 9 bases. Germline V CDR1 and CDR2: MNHEY, SVGAGI. The CDR3 is 15 residues long. CDR3 in amino acids: CASSRDRGTGNTIYF. The DNA of the CDR3 is TGTGCCAGCAGTAGAGACAGGGGGACTGGGAACACCATATATTTT.

The gene calls are TRBV2 and TRBJ2-1; possibly TRBD1 for D (6 bases). The CDR3 totals 14 residues. Per the germline V gene, CDR1 is SNHLY and CDR2 is FYNNEI. The ends were cut back, 6 bases at V and 2 bases at J, with 11 bases in the middle. CDR3 protein: CASSWGLTYNEQFF. The CDR3 coding sequence is TGTGCCAGCAGCTGGGGGCTGACCTACAATGAGCAGTTCTTC.

This chain joins TRBV6-1 and TRBJ1-1; unclear D gene. The CDR3 runs 11 residues. CDR1 and CDR2 (germline): MNHNS, SASEGT. V was shortened by 8 bases and J by 7 bases, with 11 bases between the two germline ends. The CDR3 is CASYIADEAFF. For the CDR3, the DNA is TGTGCCAGCTATATCGCAGATGAAGCTTTCTTT.

CDR3: CASSPDRGTTEAFF. The CDR3 DNA is TGTGCCAGCAGCCCGGACAGGGGGACGACTGAAGCTTTCTTT. This rearrangement joins TRBV7-2 to TRBJ1-1, with TRBD1 matching 10 bases. Germline V gives CDR1 SGHTA, CDR2 FQGNSA. The V segment lost 5 bases and the J segment 5 bases; nucleotides outside the gene matches: 5. This CDR3 spans 14 amino acids.

This clone was seen just once. The V gene is TRBV4-3, the J gene TRBJ2-7, with D possibly being TRBD2 (5 bases). The V end was cut by 0 bases, the J end by 6 bases, with 12 bases between. Germline loops: CDR1 LGHNA, CDR2 YSLEER. The CDR3 is made up of 14 amino acids. The CDR3 spells CASSQESGIVEQYF. CDR3 bases: TGCGCCAGCAGCCAAGAGTCCGGGATAGTCGAGCAGTACTTC.

V gene TRBV7-2 combines with J gene TRBJ1-3, with no clear D. V gave up 5 bases and J gave up 0 bases, with 11 bases separating them. Germline CDR1 is SGHTA and CDR2 is FQGNSA. This CDR3 has 15 residues. CDR3 in DNA: TGTGCCAGCAGCCCCGACATCAGCTCTGGAAACACCATATATTTT. Translating it yields CASSPDISSGNTIYF.

The chain employs TRBV6-6 and TRBJ1-4, with D perhaps matching TRBD1 (5 bases). CDR3 length equals 15 residues. Trimming cost V 6 bases and J 8 bases, with 19 bases left between them. Germline CDR1 is MNHNY and CDR2 is SVGAGI (reference sequence). The CDR3 bases are TGTGCCAGCAGCCAGCGGGGGGTCGGAACCGAAAAACTGTTTTTT. Amino acids: CASSQRGVGTEKLFF.

The J gene is TRBJ1-4, the V gene TRBV30; D perhaps matches TRBD1 (6 bases). This CDR3 comprises 11 residues. V lost 0 bases and J 13 bases, leaving 9 bases between the germline ends. CDR1 is GTSNPN and CDR2 is SVGIG in the germline V gene (reference sequence). The CDR3 reads CAWSVQQGLFF. For the CDR3, the DNA is TGTGCCTGGAGTGTACAACAGGGACTGTTTTTT.

The V gene is TRBV11-2, the J gene TRBJ1-4; no reliable D call. Trimming shortened V by 1 base and J by 7 bases, and 13 bases separated the two germline ends. This CDR3 comprises 15 residues. Germline-derived CDR1 and CDR2 are SGHAT and FQNNGV. The CDR3 sequence: CASSLGYGIGEKLFF. CDR3 bases: TGTGCCAGCAGCTTAGGGTACGGGATCGGTGAAAAACTGTTTTTT. Full variable domain (rest looked up from reference TRBV11-2 and TRBJ1-4): EAGVAQSPRYKIIEKRQSVAFWCNPISGHATLYWYQQILGQGPKLLIQFQNNGVVDDSQLPKDRFSAERLKGVDSTLKIQPAKLEDSAVYLCASSLGYGIGEKLFFGSGTQLSVL.

This clone has a single count. This chain connects TRBV5-1 to TRBJ2-1; 11 nucleotides agree with TRBD2. Looked up from germline, CDR1 is SGHRS and CDR2 is YFSETQ. J lost 8 bases, V lost 0 bases, and 10 bases had no gene match. CDR3 length: 17 residues. Written as DNA, the CDR3 is TGCGCCAGCAGCTTGGTACTAGCGGGGGCAAAGGGGGATGAGCAGTTCTTC. Protein: CASSLVLAGAKGDEQFF. The full variable domain, rest sourced from reference TRBV5-1 and TRBJ2-1, is KAGVTQTPRYLIKTRGQQVTLSCSPISGHRSVSWYQQTPGQGLQFLFEYFSETQRNKGNFPGRFSGRQFSNSRSEMNVSTLELGDSALYLCASSLVLAGAKGDEQFFGPGTRLTVL.

This clone came up once. The chain recombines TRBV9 with TRBJ2-4; 12 bases fit TRBD1. CDR1 is SGDLS and CDR2 is YYNGEE in the germline V gene. V was pared by 4 bases and J by 3 bases, with 8 bases of the junction left unmatched. The CDR3 contains 17 residues. The CDR3 DNA sequence: TGTGCCAGCAGCCCTCTGGGACAGGGGGCTGACAAAAACATTCAGTACTTC. Amino acid sequence: CASSPLGQGADKNIQYF.